This is a list of T cell receptor beta chains from one sample in a study of blood T cell repertoires in COVID-19. Generated by immunoSEQ multiplex PCR, the TCRdb table keeps only in-frame clones and is missing some. Of 450,000 or so clones in the sample, around 90% were seen once. The sample consisted of peripheral blood. These receptors originate from a man between 18 and 35 years old with COVID-19, enrolled during active disease. The CDR3 runs from the conserved cysteine through the conserved F or W. The order of the fields is V gene, clone size, CDR3 protein. Clone size is not always given. Where it is, it says once, few, many or a class for expanded clones.

v_call: TRBV21-1
clone_size: .
cdr3_aa: CASSKGKRGQPYEQYF

v_call: TRBV27
clone_size: .
cdr3_aa: CASRQRDSSEQYF

v_call: TRBV12-5
clone_size: .
cdr3_aa: CASGLVLGTGVQPQHF

v_call: TRBV7-3
clone_size: few
cdr3_aa: CASSLSVSDTQYF

v_call: TRBV10-2
clone_size: .
cdr3_aa: CASSEGTGHVPYF

v_call: TRBV25-1
clone_size: .
cdr3_aa: CASSGGTSGASSYNEQFF

v_call: TRBV5-1
clone_size: .
cdr3_aa: CASSFLGQGSTETQYF

v_call: TRBV29-1
clone_size: .
cdr3_aa: CSVDRATYNEQFF

v_call: TRBV3-1/TRBV3-2
clone_size: few
cdr3_aa: CASSRGTGGFAGELFF

v_call: TRBV10-1
clone_size: few
cdr3_aa: CASEPMGRGTGELFF

v_call: TRBV6-5
clone_size: .
cdr3_aa: CASSSTGVYGYTF

v_call: TRBV19
clone_size: .
cdr3_aa: CASSMGGRAGANVLTF

v_call: TRBV7-8
clone_size: .
cdr3_aa: CASSLVRTSHEQYF

v_call: TRBV20-1
clone_size: .
cdr3_aa: CSASSVEGTRGYTF

v_call: TRBV2
clone_size: once
cdr3_aa: CASSEAATWSSYNEQFF

v_call: TRBV3-1/TRBV3-2
clone_size: many
cdr3_aa: CASSLLDKSYTF

v_call: TRBV5-6
clone_size: .
cdr3_aa: CASSLNWAGEQFF

v_call: TRBV7-9
clone_size: .
cdr3_aa: CASSFDRGYEQYF

v_call: TRBV5-8
clone_size: .
cdr3_aa: CASSQGQGIYGYTF

v_call: TRBV1
clone_size: .
cdr3_aa: CTSRQGELAGVEETQYF

v_call: TRBV11-2
clone_size: .
cdr3_aa: CASSPLAGGLEQFF

v_call: TRBV27
clone_size: few
cdr3_aa: CASSLLGAGGTDEQYF

v_call: TRBV30
clone_size: .
cdr3_aa: CAWSTGNKETQYF

v_call: TRBV19
clone_size: once
cdr3_aa: CASSPTGTEQYF

v_call: TRBV2
clone_size: .
cdr3_aa: CASSASGDEQYF

v_call: TRBV9
clone_size: .
cdr3_aa: CASSGQGYEQYF

v_call: TRBV6-5
clone_size: few
cdr3_aa: CASSYSRESGGYTF

v_call: TRBV7-9
clone_size: .
cdr3_aa: CASSLALTGEGSYEQYF

v_call: TRBV5-1
clone_size: .
cdr3_aa: CASSAPSAGEQFF

v_call: TRBV5-5
clone_size: few
cdr3_aa: CASSLGTLHYGYTF

v_call: TRBV5-1
clone_size: .
cdr3_aa: CASSMVVTDTQYF

v_call: TRBV18
clone_size: .
cdr3_aa: CASSDLYTGELFF

v_call: TRBV13
clone_size: .
cdr3_aa: CASSSPGLNSPLHF

v_call: TRBV3-1/TRBV3-2
clone_size: .
cdr3_aa: CASSHRGLETQYF

v_call: TRBV7-9
clone_size: .
cdr3_aa: CASLTLENGLNTEAFF

v_call: TRBV18
clone_size: .
cdr3_aa: CASSPQTGKNGELFF

v_call: TRBV6-5
clone_size: .
cdr3_aa: CASRTTGPASGYF

v_call: TRBV6-5
clone_size: .
cdr3_aa: CASSRSPIDSPLHF

v_call: TRBV15
clone_size: .
cdr3_aa: CATSRDRTSGSETQYF

v_call: TRBV5-6
clone_size: .
cdr3_aa: CASSLIQGGGGANVLTF

v_call: TRBV6-5
clone_size: .
cdr3_aa: CASSYSSAKGVEAFF

v_call: TRBV19
clone_size: .
cdr3_aa: CASSSTENQPQHF

v_call: TRBV25-1
clone_size: .
cdr3_aa: CASSGTSGLRETQYF

v_call: TRBV7-9
clone_size: .
cdr3_aa: CASSSASGKISYEQYF

v_call: TRBV3-1/TRBV3-2
clone_size: .
cdr3_aa: CASSQVRGGAYEQYF

v_call: TRBV20-1
clone_size: .
cdr3_aa: CSARGYFEQFF

v_call: TRBV14
clone_size: .
cdr3_aa: CASSQGHRGSPLHF

v_call: TRBV6-1
clone_size: few
cdr3_aa: CASSEARAGGPYEQYF

v_call: TRBV6-5
clone_size: .
cdr3_aa: CASSYSIMAAGDIQYF